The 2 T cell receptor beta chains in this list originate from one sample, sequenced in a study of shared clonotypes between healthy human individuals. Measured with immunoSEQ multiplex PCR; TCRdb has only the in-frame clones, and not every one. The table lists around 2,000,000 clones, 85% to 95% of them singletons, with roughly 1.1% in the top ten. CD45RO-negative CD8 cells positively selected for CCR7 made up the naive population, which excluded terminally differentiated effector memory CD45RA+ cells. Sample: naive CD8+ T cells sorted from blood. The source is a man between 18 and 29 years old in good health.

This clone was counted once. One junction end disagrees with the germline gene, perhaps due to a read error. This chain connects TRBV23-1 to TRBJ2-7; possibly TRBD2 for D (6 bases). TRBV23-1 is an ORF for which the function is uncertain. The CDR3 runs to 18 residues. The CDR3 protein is CASRRCWQPFLRDYVQYF. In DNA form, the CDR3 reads TGCGCCAGCAGACGCTGTTGGCAGCCTTTTCTGCGGGATTACGTGCAGTACTTC.

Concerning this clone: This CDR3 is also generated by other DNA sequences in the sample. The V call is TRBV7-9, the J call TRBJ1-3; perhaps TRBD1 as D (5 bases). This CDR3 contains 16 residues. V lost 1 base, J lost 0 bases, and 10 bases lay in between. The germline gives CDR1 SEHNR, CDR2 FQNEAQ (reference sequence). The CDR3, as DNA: TGTGCCAGCAGCTTAGTAGGGGAGAGCTCTGGAAACACCATATATTTT. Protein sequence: CASSLVGESSGNTIYF.